This T cell receptor beta chain is drawn from a study of glioma-infiltrating T cells. About the research overall: Samples included WHO grade II oligodendrogliomas or astrocytomas and initial-diagnosis grade IV glioblastomas.

General observations from the study: Non-neoplastic patients had below-expected tissue-blood divergence, while all gliomas exceeded expectation.

Amplification of TCR alpha and beta CDR3 regions from RNA used iRepertoire nested multiplex PCR. TCRdb called the multiplex PCR reads again in MiXCR, with one record for every CDR3 protein. The table has 300,000 to 400,000 distinct CDR3 sequences, around 38% seen once. As for this clonotype: Its antigen is as yet unknown.

Trimming pared 4 bases from V and 8 bases from J, leaving 20 bases between. There are 15 residues in the CDR3. CDR1 SGHTA and CDR2 FQGTGA come from the germline V gene. This chain connects TRBV7-3 to TRBJ1-2; tentatively, D is TRBD1 (5 bases). The sequence was collected from a human donor with low-grade glioma or glioblastoma, undergoing nonglioma brain surgery, or in good health (not recorded which). The sequenced sample consisted of glioma tissue, nonneoplastic brain tissue, or PBMCs (not recorded which). CDR3 in amino acids: CASSSKAGVPGGYTF. The CDR3 DNA reads TGTGCCAGCAGCTCGAAGGCGGGGGTTCCAGGAGGCTACACCTTC.